This T cell receptor (beta chain) is drawn from a study of T cell responses to AZD1222 COVID-19 vaccine. Study-level results: White British ancestry dominated among donors, who included more females, and clonal diversity was possibly underestimated. Reportedly, close to half of spike-specific TCRs are directed against unmutated variant regions. Spike regions recognized by vaccine-associated CD4 TCRs spanned the protein, led by 160-218 and 743-854. Repertoire sampling was restricted to post-peak T cell response timepoints.

On this clone itself: Its antigen is unknown.

The CDR3 is 16 amino acids. The trim removed 2 bases at V and 0 bases at J, leaving 2 bases unmatched. CDR1 is SGHRS, CDR2 YFSETQ, per germline. Method: immunoSEQ multiplex PCR; TCRdb's copy keeps in-frame clones and lacks some. The sample lists tens of thousands of clones, around 81% occurring once. This TCR was recovered from an adult who received the AZD1222 COVID-19 vaccine. The V and J genes are TRBV5-1 and TRBJ2-2, with TRBD1 matching over 9 bases. The sample here was peripheral blood, taken 28 days after the second AZD1222 dose. The CDR3 bases are TGCGCCAGCAGCTTACAGGGGGCGACGAACACCGGGGAGCTGTTTTTT. Its protein product is CASSLQGATNTGELFF.